The clone carrying this T cell receptor beta chain was seen at least ten times. TCRdb called the 5' RACE reads again in MiXCR, with one record for every CDR3 protein. The table lists about 85,000 distinct CDR3 sequences, 15% to 25% of them singletons. As for time point: sample taken at primary tumor resection. Unsorted whole RNA of tumor, nontumor lung or frozen PBMC was sequenced. These data come from a study of spatial heterogeneity in lung cancer. The source is a male donor with early-stage non-small cell lung cancer. Sequenced material: PBMCs, taken at surgery.

The CDR3 spells CASSQEIDYGYTF. The CDR3 region has the DNA TGTGCCAGCAGCCAAGAAATTGACTATGGCTACACCTTC. This chain joins TRBV14 and TRBJ1-2; no reliable D call. The CDR3 contains 13 residues. Germline V lookup: CDR1 SGHDN, CDR2 FVKESK. Between the trimmed V and J ends, which lost 0 bases and 3 bases, there was a span of 5 bases.